This is a list of T cell receptor beta chains from one sample in a study of shared clonotypes between healthy human individuals. Profiled with immunoSEQ multiplex PCR; TCRdb holds only in-frame clones, not every one. The sample carries about 500,000 clones, roughly three quarters recorded once. The sequencing input was PBMCs. These receptors were collected from a woman aged 40-49 years in good health. Some clones in this sample may be carry-over from other donors' samples. The conserved cysteine and the conserved F or W are not part of the CDR3 here.

v_call	j_call	cdr3_aa
TRBV27	TRBJ2-7	ASSSMGLAGYEQY
TRBV29-1	TRBJ1-3	SVDQGGNTIY
TRBV28	TRBJ2-2	ASLRTNTGELF
TRBV7-3	TRBJ2-7	ASSLEAGREQY
TRBV28	TRBJ1-4	ASRTPGQGVEKLF
TRBV6-1	TRBJ1-1	ASSERAGWNTEAF
TRBV11-1	TRBJ2-7	ASSLSSVSYEQY
TRBV2	TRBJ2-3	ASSVLQGITDTQY
TRBV10-1	TRBJ1-1	ASSALRVRYEAF
TRBV28	TRBJ2-7	ASLQGTYEQY
TRBV28	TRBJ1-5	ASSLFNQPQH
TRBV5-1	TRBJ2-7	ASSLDSQQSHYEQY
TRBV19	TRBJ2-1	ASSMMAGLSEQF
TRBV7-2	TRBJ2-3	ASSLAQRGTDTQY
TRBV19	TRBJ1-2	ASTLQGEFNYGYT
TRBV19	TRBJ1-2	ASSTNLRTGYGYT
TRBV9	TRBJ2-6	ASSVLPGANVLT
TRBV7-9	TRBJ1-1	ASSSGQGMNTEAF
TRBV6-5	TRBJ2-2	ASTRSASAGELF
TRBV29-1	TRBJ1-4	SVEAQWGPNEKLF
TRBV30	TRBJ1-2	AWSVSHGYT
TRBV7-8	TRBJ2-2	ASSLSAANSGELF
TRBV25-1	TRBJ2-1	ASTGQGFYEQF
TRBV7-2	TRBJ2-1	ASSPRLAGGNNEQF
TRBV27	TRBJ2-1	ASSLRGGHNEQF
TRBV27	TRBJ2-2	ASSPNGGELF
TRBV11-3	TRBJ2-1	ASSLVTSGDEQF
TRBV5-8	TRBJ1-4	ASSYYSLLGEKLF
TRBV28	TRBJ2-7	ASSLPRRRLADYERY
TRBV7-9	TRBJ2-7	ASADLISGSSYEQY
TRBV7-9	TRBJ2-7	ASSSTSGPLYEQY
TRBV7-9	TRBJ2-7	ASSLNYEQY
TRBV7-9	TRBJ1-1	ASSLYQVNTEAF
TRBV29-1	TRBJ2-7	SVEGDSSYEQY
TRBV5-1	TRBJ2-1	ASSSVSSYNEQF
TRBV11-3	TRBJ2-5	ASSLDIMTGRETQY
TRBV5-1	TRBJ2-1	ASSWEAGVGYNEQF
TRBV6-5	TRBJ2-7	ASSLVGGYEQY
TRBV5-4	TRBJ2-1	ASSLGLGANEQF
TRBV18	TRBJ2-5	ASSPPGQERGTQY
TRBV5-4	TRBJ2-7	ASSFDRGFVYEQY
TRBV4-3	TRBJ2-5	ASSRGGTETQY
TRBV11-1	TRBJ2-3	ASSTLTVSTDTQY
TRBV30	TRBJ1-4	ASDGGGEKLF
TRBV28	TRBJ2-7	ASSFRRYEQY
TRBV7-3	TRBJ2-7	ASSFNRDSYEQY
TRBV7-7	TRBJ2-7	ASSRSGRAMDEQY
TRBV5-1	TRBJ1-1	ASSPRDRNMNTEAF